The next 8 T cell receptor beta chains were all read from a single sample in a study of T cell responses to AZD1222 COVID-19 vaccine. Data came from immunoSEQ multiplex PCR; TCRdb stores just in-frame clones and leaves some out. Of tens of thousands of clones in the sample, 89% were seen once. The sequencing used peripheral blood, collected 28 days after the second AZD1222 dose. The receptors were sampled from an adult who received the AZD1222 COVID-19 vaccine.

This chain uses TRBV6-5 with TRBJ2-4, with 7 nucleotides matching TRBD2. Germline loops: CDR1 MNHEY, CDR2 SVGAGI. This CDR3 is built from 15 residues. V trimming: 2 bases; J trimming: 7 bases; junction bases outside the gene matches: 8. The CDR3 sequence is CASSYERGPQNIQYF. In DNA, the CDR3 is TGTGCCAGCAGTTACGAGCGGGGCCCTCAGAACATTCAGTACTTC.

The rearrangement links TRBV11-3 to TRBJ1-4; 10 bases match TRBD1. In germline, CDR1 is SGHNT, CDR2 YENEEA. J lost 5 bases, V lost 5 bases, and 5 bases had no gene match. This CDR3 has 15 amino acids. CDR3 nucleotides: TGTGCCAGCAGCCCAAGGACAGGGGGGAATGAAAAACTGTTTTTT. Amino acids: CASSPRTGGNEKLFF.

The chain is built from TRBV7-2 and TRBJ2-7; D possibly corresponds to TRBD1 (6 bases). This CDR3 is built from 14 residues. Between the trimmed V and J ends, which lost 4 bases and 5 bases, there was a span of 15 bases. CDR1 SGHTA and CDR2 FQGNSA come from the germline V gene. The CDR3 coding sequence is TGTGCCAGCAGCTCCCCAGGGGAAATACACGAGCAGTACTTC. It encodes CASSSPGEIHEQYF.

This clone appeared a single time. The V call is TRBV5-1, the J call TRBJ1-2, with 8 nucleotides matching TRBD1. The length of the CDR3 is 14 residues. Unmatched junction bases numbered 8, after V lost 3 bases and J lost 7 bases. Germline CDR1 is SGHRS and CDR2 is YFSETQ. CDR3 amino acids: CASSSGTGQRGYTF. For the CDR3, the DNA is TGCGCCAGCAGCTCCGGGACAGGACAGCGTGGCTACACCTTC.

The chain employs TRBV5-1 and TRBJ1-1, with D unclear. V gave up 0 bases and J gave up 1 base, with 16 bases separating them. The CDR3 has 17 residues. Germline loops: CDR1 SGHRS, CDR2 YFSETQ. The CDR3 loop is CASSLGPRGSGNTEAFF. Here the CDR3 DNA reads TGCGCCAGCAGCTTGGGCCCCCGAGGGTCTGGGAACACTGAAGCTTTCTTT. Based on the CDR3 plus reference TRBV5-1 and TRBJ1-1, the full variable domain is KAGVTQTPRYLIKTRGQQVTLSCSPISGHRSVSWYQQTPGQGLQFLFEYFSETQRNKGNFPGRFSGRQFSNSRSEMNVSTLELGDSALYLCASSLGPRGSGNTEAFFGQGTRLTVV.

The chain links TRBV6-5 to TRBJ1-3; TRBD1 aligns across 7 bases. The CDR3 is made up of 14 amino acids. Germline loops: CDR1 MNHEY, CDR2 SVGAGI. V lost 6 bases to trimming and J lost 3 bases; unmatched junction nucleotides: 5. The CDR3 bases are TGTGCCAGCAGACCAGGGGGAGATGGAAACACCATATATTTT. Translation gives CASRPGGDGNTIYF.

This chain connects TRBV4-1 to TRBJ2-1, with 13 nucleotides matching TRBD2. The ends lost 3 bases at V and 7 bases at J; junction bases unmatched: 6. The CDR3 length is 16 residues. Germline CDR1 reads MGHRA; CDR2 reads YSYEKL. The CDR3 sequence is CASSHLLAGGLNEQFF. As DNA, the CDR3 is TGCGCCAGCAGCCACCTACTAGCGGGAGGGCTAAATGAGCAGTTCTTC.

This clone was counted a single time. The chain uses TRBV24-1 and TRBJ1-2; D remains ambiguous. V lost 4 bases and J lost 6, with 8 bases in between. Germline-derived CDR1 and CDR2 are KGHDR and SFDVKD. This CDR3 spans 12 amino acids. The CDR3, as DNA: TGTGCCACCAGTGAACCCAGGAATGGCTACACCTTC. Its translation is CATSEPRNGYTF.